One sample yielded the 10 T cell receptor beta chains listed below, sequenced in a study of tumor and adjacent non-tumor tissue in lung cancer. The library came from three nested PCR rounds adapted from ARM-PCR protocols. TCRdb re-derived calls from the multiplex PCR reads in MiXCR, one entry per CDR3 protein. The data show over 85,000 distinct CDR3 sequences, 84% seen once. RNA was extracted from bulk tissue without any cell sorting. Sequenced input: lung tumor tissue. Every receptor here comes from a man in his 70s with non-small cell lung cancer.

Concerning this clonotype itself: At one end, the junction sequence differs from germline, possibly due to a read error. The CDR3 region has the DNA TGTACCAACAGTCGGACAGTCTATAATCCACCCCTCCACTTT. Translated, it gives CTNSRTVYNPPLHF. V is TRBV12-3 or TRBV12-4 and J is TRBJ1-6, with D perhaps matching TRBD1 (6 bases). The CDR3 runs 14 residues.

Note on this clonotype: Sequence at one end of the junction differs from germline and may be a read error. The chain carries TRBV5-1 and TRBJ2-7; 7 positions match TRBD1. The CDR3 covers 14 residues. Germline V gives CDR1 SGHRS, CDR2 YFSETQ. Here the CDR3 reads CASGVQGVAYEQYF. In nucleotides, the CDR3 is TGCGCCAGCGGCGTCCAGGGGGTGGCCTACGAGCAATACTTC.

V gene TRBV11-3 combines with J gene TRBJ2-3, with a weak D call TRBD2 (5 bases). Trimming took off 7 bases at V and 6 bases at J, with 20 bases between the two ends. The CDR3 length is 15 residues. From germline, CDR1 is SGHNT and CDR2 YENEEA. CDR3 protein: CASTSREVSSDTQYF. CDR3 nucleotide sequence: TGTGCCAGCACCAGTCGGGAAGTAAGCAGTGATACGCAGTATTTT.

Remarks on this clonotype: Compared with germline, one end of the junction differs, possibly owing to a read error. The gene calls are TRBV29-1 and TRBJ1-6; D perhaps matches TRBD1 (6 bases). CDR1 is SQVTM, CDR2 ANQGSEA, per germline. This CDR3 has 13 residues. The CDR3 sequence: CSVRRQANSPLRF. Here the CDR3 DNA reads TGCAGCGTTAGGAGACAGGCTAATTCACCCCTCCGCTTT.

A remark on this clonotype: An end of the junction does not agree with germline; a read error may underlie this. J is TRBJ2-3 and V is TRBV4-3; no definite D call. The CDR3 has 14 amino acids. Germline V gives CDR1 LGHNA, CDR2 YSLEER. CDR3 in amino acids: CASSQASSWDTQYF. DNA for the CDR3: TGTGCCAGCAGCCAAGCTAGTTCCTGGGATACGCAGTATTTT.

CDR3 in DNA: TGTGCCAGCAGGGTCAGTAACACTGAAGCTTTCTTT. It codes for CASRVSNTEAFF. This sequence joins TRBV6-2 or TRBV6-3 and TRBJ1-1; D is ambiguous. The CDR3 loop spans 12 amino acids. The germline V gene has CDR1 MNHEY and CDR2 SVGEGT. The V and J ends lost 6 bases and 2 bases respectively, with 7 bases between them.

This clonotype appeared a single time. Germline is not matched at one junction end, which may reflect a read error. The chain is built from TRBV14 and TRBJ2-3, with 8 bases lining up with TRBD2. The CDR3 is 16 amino acids. CDR1 is SGHDN and CDR2 is FVKESK in the germline V gene. Here the CDR3 reads CTSSLTAGVFPDTQYF. The CDR3 bases are TGTACCAGCAGCCTGACAGCGGGAGTTTTCCCAGATACCCAGTATTTT.

With regard to this clonotype: The junction departs from the called germline gene at one end, perhaps through a read error. CDR3 in DNA: TGTGCCAGCAGATACTCGCATAGACCCGCTAACTATGGCTACGCCTTC. Its translation: CASRYSHRPANYGYAF. The J gene is TRBJ1-2, the V gene TRBV6-5; D is ambiguous. The CDR3 extends over 16 amino acids. Germline V CDR1 and CDR2: MNHEY, SVGAGI.

Concerning this clonotype itself: The junction does not match germline at one end; this may be a read error. The chain recombines TRBV29-1 with TRBJ2-1; 11 nucleotides line up with TRBD1. Germline V gene lookup returns CDR1 SQVTM and CDR2 ANQGSEA. The CDR3 spans 14 residues. CDR3 amino acids: CSAGRGQGAYEQFF. The CDR3 nucleotides are TGTAGCGCTGGGAGAGGACAGGGGGCCTATGAGCAGTTCTTC.

Points on this clonotype: The junction differs from germline at one of its ends, possibly a read error. The chain is built from TRBV29-1 and TRBJ2-7; D might be TRBD1 (6 bases). The CDR3 consists of 13 residues. Germline V CDR1 and CDR2: SQVTM, ANQGSEA. CDR3 loop: CSASDRSYYEQCF. In DNA form, the CDR3 reads TGCAGCGCTTCTGACAGGTCCTACTACGAGCAGTGTTTC.